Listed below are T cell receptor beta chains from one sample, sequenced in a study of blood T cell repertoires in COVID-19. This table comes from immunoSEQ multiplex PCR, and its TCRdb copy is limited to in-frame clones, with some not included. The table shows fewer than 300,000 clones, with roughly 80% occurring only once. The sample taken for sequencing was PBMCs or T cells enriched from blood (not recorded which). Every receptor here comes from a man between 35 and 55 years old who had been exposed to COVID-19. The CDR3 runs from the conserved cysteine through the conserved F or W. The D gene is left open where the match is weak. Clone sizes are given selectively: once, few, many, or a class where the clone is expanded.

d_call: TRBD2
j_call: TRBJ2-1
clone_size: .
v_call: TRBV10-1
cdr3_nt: TGCGCCAGCAGCAGAAGACCGGGACTAGATAGTGAGCAGTTCTTC
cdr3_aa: CASSRRPGLDSEQFF

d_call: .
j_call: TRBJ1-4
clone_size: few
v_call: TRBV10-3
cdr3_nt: TGTGCCATCAGTGCCACTCGGGGTAATGAAAAACTGTTTTTT
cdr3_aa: CAISATRGNEKLFF

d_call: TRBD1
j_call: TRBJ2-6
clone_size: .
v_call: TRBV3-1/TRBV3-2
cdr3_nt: TGTGCCAGCAGCCACCCTAGGACAGGAGACTCTGGGGCCAACGTCCTGACTTTC
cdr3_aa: CASSHPRTGDSGANVLTF

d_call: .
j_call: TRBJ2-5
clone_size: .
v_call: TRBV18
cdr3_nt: TGTGCCAGCTCACCACCTTCTACAGGGAAGACCCAGTACTTC
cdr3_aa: CASSPPSTGKTQYF

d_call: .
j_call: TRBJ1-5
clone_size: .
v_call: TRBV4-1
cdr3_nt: TGCGCCAGCAGCCTTAAGGGAACAGGGCCGGGTCAGCCCCAGCATTTT
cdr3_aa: CASSLKGTGPGQPQHF

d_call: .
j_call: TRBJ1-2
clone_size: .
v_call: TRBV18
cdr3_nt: TGTGCCAGCTCACCAGGGTGGGGCTTGGACTATGGCTACACCTTC
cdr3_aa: CASSPGWGLDYGYTF

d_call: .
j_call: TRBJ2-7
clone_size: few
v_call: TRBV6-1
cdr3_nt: TGTGCCAGCAGTGAAGCACCCCTCGGCTCCTACGAGCAGTACTTC
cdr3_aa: CASSEAPLGSYEQYF

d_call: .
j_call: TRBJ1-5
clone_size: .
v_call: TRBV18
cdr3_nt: TGTGCCAGCTCACCAGGGGCGTTTGATCAGCCCCAGCATTTT
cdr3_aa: CASSPGAFDQPQHF

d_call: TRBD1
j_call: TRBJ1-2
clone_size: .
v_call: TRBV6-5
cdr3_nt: TGTCGCCGGAACTACAGGGGCCCCTTTGGCTACACCTTC
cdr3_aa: CRRNYRGPFGYTF

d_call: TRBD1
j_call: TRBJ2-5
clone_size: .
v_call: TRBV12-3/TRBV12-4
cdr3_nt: TGTGCCAGCACGCAGGGGGCTGAGGAGACCCAGTACTTC
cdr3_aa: CASTQGAEETQYF

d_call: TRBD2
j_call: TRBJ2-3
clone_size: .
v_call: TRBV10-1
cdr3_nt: TGCGCCAGCACCAACCCGACGGGCGGGAGCATCGGCACAGATACGCAGTATTTT
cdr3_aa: CASTNPTGGSIGTDTQYF

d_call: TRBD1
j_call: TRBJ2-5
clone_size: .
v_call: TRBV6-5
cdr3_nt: TGTGCCAGCAGAGACAGGGGTCGAGAGACCCAGTACTTC
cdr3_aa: CASRDRGRETQYF

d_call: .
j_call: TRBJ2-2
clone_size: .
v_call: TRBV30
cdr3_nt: TGTGCCTGGAGTGTTCTCACCGGGGAGCTGTTTTTT
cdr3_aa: CAWSVLTGELFF

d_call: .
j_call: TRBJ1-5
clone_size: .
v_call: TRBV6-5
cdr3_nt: TGTGCCAGCAGTTACTCTGCCCAGGGTGGTAATCAGCCCCAGCATTTT
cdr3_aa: CASSYSAQGGNQPQHF

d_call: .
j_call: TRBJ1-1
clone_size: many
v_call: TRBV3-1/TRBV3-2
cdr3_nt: TGTGCCAGCAGCCCATCCACTAACACTGAAGCTTTCTTT
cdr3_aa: CASSPSTNTEAFF

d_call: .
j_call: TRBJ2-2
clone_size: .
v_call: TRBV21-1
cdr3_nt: TGTGCCAGCAGCAAAGATGACTTCACCGGGGAGCTGTTTTTT
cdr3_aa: CASSKDDFTGELFF

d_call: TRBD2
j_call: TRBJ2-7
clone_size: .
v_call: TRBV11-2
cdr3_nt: TGTGCCAGCAGCTTATCGACTAGCGGGAGTTACGAGCAGTACTTC
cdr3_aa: CASSLSTSGSYEQYF

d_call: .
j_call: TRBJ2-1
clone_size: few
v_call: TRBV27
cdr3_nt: TGTGCCAGCACTGAGGGTTCAGGATATGAGCAGTTCTTC
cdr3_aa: CASTEGSGYEQFF

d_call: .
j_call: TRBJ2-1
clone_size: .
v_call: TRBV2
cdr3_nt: TGTGCCAGCAGTTCTCCTTACAATGAGCAGTTCTTC
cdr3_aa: CASSSPYNEQFF

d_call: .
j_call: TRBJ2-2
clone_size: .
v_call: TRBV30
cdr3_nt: TGTGCCTGGAGTGCGTTGAGGTCCAGCCCCGGGGAGCTGTTTTTT
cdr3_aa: CAWSALRSSPGELFF

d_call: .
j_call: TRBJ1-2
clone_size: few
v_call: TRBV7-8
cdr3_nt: TGTGCCAGCAGCTTAGATGCGGTCAACTATGGCTACACCTTC
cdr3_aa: CASSLDAVNYGYTF

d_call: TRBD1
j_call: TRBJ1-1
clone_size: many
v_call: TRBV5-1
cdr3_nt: TGCGCCAGCACCCTAGGGGGAGGGACAGGAGAATTGAACACTGAAGCTTTCTTT
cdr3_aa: CASTLGGGTGELNTEAFF

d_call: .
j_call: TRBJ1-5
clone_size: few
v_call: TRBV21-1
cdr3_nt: TGTGCCAGCATCCTAGACAGGCAAAGCAATCAGCCCCAGCATTTT
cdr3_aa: CASILDRQSNQPQHF

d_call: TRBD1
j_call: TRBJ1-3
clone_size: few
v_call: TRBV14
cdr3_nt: TGTGCCAGCAGCCCCGGGACAGTAGGAAACACCATATATTTT
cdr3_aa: CASSPGTVGNTIYF

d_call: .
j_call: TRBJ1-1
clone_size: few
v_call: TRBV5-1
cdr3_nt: TGCGCCAGCAGCTTGAGCGGCATGAACACTGAAGCTTTCTTT
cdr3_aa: CASSLSGMNTEAFF

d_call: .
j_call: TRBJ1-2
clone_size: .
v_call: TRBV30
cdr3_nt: TGTGCCTGGAGTGTAGGGGTTTCGGCTGGCTACACCTTC
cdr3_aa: CAWSVGVSAGYTF

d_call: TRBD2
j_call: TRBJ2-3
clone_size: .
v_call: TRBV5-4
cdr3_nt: TGTGCCAGCAGCTCGTCCCGACTAGCTTATGCAGATACGCAGTATTTT
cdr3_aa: CASSSSRLAYADTQYF

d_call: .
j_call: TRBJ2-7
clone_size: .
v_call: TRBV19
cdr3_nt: TGTGCCAGTGGCGAAGGGACTCTACCCTACGAGCAGTACTTC
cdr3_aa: CASGEGTLPYEQYF

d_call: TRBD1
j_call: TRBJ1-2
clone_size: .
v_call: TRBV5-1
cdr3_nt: TGCGCCAGCAGCCCGTCGACAGGGGGACTCTATGGCTACACCTTC
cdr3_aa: CASSPSTGGLYGYTF

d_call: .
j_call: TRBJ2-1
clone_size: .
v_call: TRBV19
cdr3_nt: TGTGCCAGTACAGTTGGGGGCCACCGAGGCAATGAGCAGTTCTTC
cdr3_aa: CASTVGGHRGNEQFF

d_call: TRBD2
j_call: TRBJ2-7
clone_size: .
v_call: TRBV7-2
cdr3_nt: TGTGCCAGCAGCCTCCTAGCGGAGCGCGCCTACGAGCAGTACTTC
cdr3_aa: CASSLLAERAYEQYF

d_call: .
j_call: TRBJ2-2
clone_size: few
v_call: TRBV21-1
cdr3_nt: TGTGCCAGCACCCTAGGGGTGATCGGGGAGCTGTTTTTT
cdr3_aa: CASTLGVIGELFF

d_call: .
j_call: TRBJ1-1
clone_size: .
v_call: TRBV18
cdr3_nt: TGTGCCAGCTCAGCCATTGACGGGAAAGAGGCTTTCTTT
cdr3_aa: CASSAIDGKEAFF

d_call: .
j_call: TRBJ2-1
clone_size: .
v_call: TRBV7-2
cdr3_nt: TGTGCCAGCAGCTTACTATTGGGGCGAAGGACTACCCGAAACAATGAGCAGTTCTTC
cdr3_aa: CASSLLLGRRTTRNNEQFF

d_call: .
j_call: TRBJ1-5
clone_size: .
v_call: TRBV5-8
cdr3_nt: TGTGCCAGCAGCTTAACAGGCCCTTTAAATCAGCCCCAGCATTTT
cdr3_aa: CASSLTGPLNQPQHF

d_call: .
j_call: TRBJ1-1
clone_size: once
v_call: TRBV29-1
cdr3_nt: TGCAGCGTTGTAAGGGGTAGCACTGAAGCTTTCTTT
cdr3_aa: CSVVRGSTEAFF

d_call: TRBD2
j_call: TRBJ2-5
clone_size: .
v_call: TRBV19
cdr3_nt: TGTGCCAGTTCGTTAGCGGGAGGGCCTGCCGCGCTGACCCAGTACTTC
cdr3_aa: CASSLAGGPAALTQYF

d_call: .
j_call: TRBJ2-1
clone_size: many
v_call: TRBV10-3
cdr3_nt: TGTGCCATCAGAGGAGGGGGCGGTGTAGTTGGTGAGCAGTTCTTC
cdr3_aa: CAIRGGGGVVGEQFF

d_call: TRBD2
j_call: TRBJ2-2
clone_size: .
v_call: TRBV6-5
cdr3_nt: TGTGCCAGCAGTACGGGGACTACTGGGAACGGGGAGCTGTTTTTT
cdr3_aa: CASSTGTTGNGELFF

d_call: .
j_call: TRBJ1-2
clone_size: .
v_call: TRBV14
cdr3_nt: TGTGCCAGCAGCCAATTTTCAGCGACCTATGGCTACACCTTC
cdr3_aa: CASSQFSATYGYTF

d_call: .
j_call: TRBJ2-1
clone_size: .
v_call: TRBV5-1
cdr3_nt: TGCGCCAGCAGGGGGCAGGGGCGCGGCGATGAGCAGTTCTTC
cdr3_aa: CASRGQGRGDEQFF

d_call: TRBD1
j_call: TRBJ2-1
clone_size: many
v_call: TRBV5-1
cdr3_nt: TGCGCCAGCAGCTATGACAGGGATAGGCAGTTCTTC
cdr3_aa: CASSYDRDRQFF